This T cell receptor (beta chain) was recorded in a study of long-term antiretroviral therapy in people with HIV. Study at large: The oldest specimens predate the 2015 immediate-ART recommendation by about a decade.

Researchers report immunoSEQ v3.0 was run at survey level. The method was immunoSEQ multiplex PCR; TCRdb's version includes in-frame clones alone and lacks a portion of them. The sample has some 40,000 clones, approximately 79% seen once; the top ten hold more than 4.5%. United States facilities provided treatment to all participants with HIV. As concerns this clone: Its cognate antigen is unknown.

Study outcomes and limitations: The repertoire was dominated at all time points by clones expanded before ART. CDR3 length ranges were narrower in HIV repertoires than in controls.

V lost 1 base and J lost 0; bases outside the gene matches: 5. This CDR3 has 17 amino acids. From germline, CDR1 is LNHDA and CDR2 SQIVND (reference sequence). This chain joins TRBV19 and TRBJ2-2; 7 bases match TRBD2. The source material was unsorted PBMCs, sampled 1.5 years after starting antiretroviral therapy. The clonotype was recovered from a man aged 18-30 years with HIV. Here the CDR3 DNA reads TGTGCCAGTAGTATAGGCCCAGGGACTACGAACACCGGGGAGCTGTTTTTT. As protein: CASSIGPGTTNTGELFF.